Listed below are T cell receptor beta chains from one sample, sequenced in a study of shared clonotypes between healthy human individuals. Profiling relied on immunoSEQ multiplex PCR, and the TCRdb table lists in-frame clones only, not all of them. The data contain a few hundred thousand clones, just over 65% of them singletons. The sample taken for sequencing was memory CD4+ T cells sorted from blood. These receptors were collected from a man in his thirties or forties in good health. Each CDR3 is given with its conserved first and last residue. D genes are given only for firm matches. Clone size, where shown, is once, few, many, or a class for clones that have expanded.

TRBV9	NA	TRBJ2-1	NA	CASTTLGNNEQFF	TGTGCCAGCACGACACTAGGAAACAATGAGCAGTTCTTC
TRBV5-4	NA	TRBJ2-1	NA	CASSHGGTATNEQFF	TGTGCCAGCAGCCATGGGGGGACTGCAACAAATGAGCAGTTCTTC
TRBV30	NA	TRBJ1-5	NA	CAWSIERVRGNQPQHF	TGTGCCTGGAGTATTGAGAGGGTTCGTGGCAATCAGCCCCAGCATTTT
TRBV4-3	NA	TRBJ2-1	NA	CASSQEPGRWTYNEQFF	TGCGCCAGCAGCCAAGAACCAGGGAGATGGACCTACAATGAGCAGTTCTTC
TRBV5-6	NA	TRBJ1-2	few	CASSLRGRGGYGYTF	TGTGCCAGCAGCTTGCGGGGAAGGGGTGGCTATGGCTACACCTTC
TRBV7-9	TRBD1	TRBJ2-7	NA	CASSLQGAGSYEQYF	TGTGCCAGCAGCCTACAGGGGGCAGGATCCTACGAGCAGTACTTC
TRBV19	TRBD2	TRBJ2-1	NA	CASSWVLAGLGNEQFF	TGTGCCAGTAGTTGGGTCCTAGCGGGACTAGGCAATGAGCAGTTCTTC
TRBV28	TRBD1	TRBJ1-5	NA	CASIPRDSPYQPQHF	TGTGCTTCCATCCCCCGGGACAGTCCCTATCAGCCCCAGCATTTT
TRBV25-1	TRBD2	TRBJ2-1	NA	CASSGRAARTSGSGEQFF	TGTGCCAGCAGTGGGCGGGCGGCCAGGACTAGCGGGTCAGGCGAGCAGTTCTTC
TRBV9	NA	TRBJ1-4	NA	CASSVGAGRNEKLFF	TGTGCCAGCAGCGTAGGGGCGGGTCGCAATGAAAAACTGTTTTTT
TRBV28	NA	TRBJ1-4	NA	CASSLAAGWGEKLFF	TGTGCCAGCAGTTTAGCGGCAGGGTGGGGTGAAAAACTGTTTTTT
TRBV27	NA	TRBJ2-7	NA	CASSLFGGVYEQYF	TGTGCCAGCAGTTTATTTGGCGGAGTCTACGAGCAGTACTTC
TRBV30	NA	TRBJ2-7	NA	CAFSRVGESSYEQYF	TGTGCCTTCTCTCGGGTGGGGGAGAGCTCCTACGAGCAGTACTTC
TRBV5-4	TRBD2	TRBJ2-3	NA	CASSLVPGGSTDTQYF	TGTGCCAGCAGCTTGGTTCCGGGAGGCAGCACAGATACGCAGTATTTT
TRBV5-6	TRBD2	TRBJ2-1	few	CASSLSSGSTYNEQFF	TGTGCCAGCAGCTTGTCTAGCGGGAGTACGTACAATGAGCAGTTCTTC
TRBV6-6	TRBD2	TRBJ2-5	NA	CASSSGLAGNQETQYF	TGTGCCAGCAGTTCAGGACTAGCGGGAAACCAAGAGACCCAGTACTTC
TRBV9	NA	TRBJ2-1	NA	CASSVGVSSYNEQFF	TGTGCCAGCAGCGTAGGGGTATCGTCCTACAATGAGCAGTTCTTC
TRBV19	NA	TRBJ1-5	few	CASHRDGNQPQHF	TGTGCCAGTCACAGGGATGGCAATCAGCCCCAGCATTTT
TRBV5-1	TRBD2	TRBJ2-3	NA	CASSLSTSGRREDTQYF	TGCGCCAGCAGCTTATCAACCAGCGGGAGGAGAGAAGATACGCAGTATTTT
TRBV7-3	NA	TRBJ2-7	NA	CASSPGGVSGYF	TGTGCCAGCAGCCCCGGGGGAGTCTCGGGGTACTTC
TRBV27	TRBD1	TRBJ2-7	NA	CASSHRDRVREQYF	TGTGCCAGCAGTCACCGGGACAGGGTCCGCGAGCAGTACTTC
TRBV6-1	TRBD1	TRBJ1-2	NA	CASSKGTGGYKGYGYTF	TGTGCCAGCAGTAAAGGGACAGGGGGTTATAAGGGGTATGGCTACACCTTC
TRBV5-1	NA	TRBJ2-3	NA	CASSLQTDTQYF	TGCGCCAGCAGCCTCCAGACAGATACGCAGTATTTT
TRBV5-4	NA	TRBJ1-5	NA	CASSLDREQPQHF	TGTGCCAGCAGCTTGGACAGGGAACAGCCCCAGCATTTT
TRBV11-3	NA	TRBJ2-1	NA	CASSLAGSSYNEQFF	TGTGCCAGCAGCCTCGCGGGAAGCTCCTACAATGAGCAGTTCTTC
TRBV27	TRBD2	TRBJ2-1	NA	CASSRTSFGYNEQFF	TGTGCCAGCAGCCGGACTAGTTTCGGATACAATGAGCAGTTCTTC
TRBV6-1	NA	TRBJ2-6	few	CASKTTGANVLTF	TGTGCCAGCAAAACGACTGGGGCCAACGTCCTGACTTTC
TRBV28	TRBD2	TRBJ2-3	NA	CASSTPGLAGDGDTQYF	TGTGCCAGCAGTACGCCTGGACTAGCGGGAGATGGAGATACGCAGTATTTT
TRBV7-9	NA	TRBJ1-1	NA	CASSPLSRNTEAFF	TGTGCCAGCAGCCCCCTTAGTAGGAACACTGAAGCTTTCTTT
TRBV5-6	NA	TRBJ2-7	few	CASSAGLLGVYEQYF	TGTGCCAGCAGCGCGGGACTCCTGGGGGTCTACGAGCAGTACTTC
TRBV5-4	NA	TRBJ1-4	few	CASSFGVTNEKLFF	TGTGCCAGCAGCTTTGGGGTGACTAATGAAAAACTGTTTTTT
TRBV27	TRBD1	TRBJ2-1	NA	CASSSDRTRGKWFF	TGTGCCAGCAGTTCGGACCGTACCAGGGGGAAGTGGTTCTTC
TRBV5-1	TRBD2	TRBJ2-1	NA	CASSSIFIRLAVSYNEQFF	TGCGCCAGCAGCTCTATATTCATCCGACTAGCGGTAAGCTACAATGAGCAGTTCTTC
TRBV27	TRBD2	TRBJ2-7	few	CASSSLNQREGRNEQYF	TGTGCCAGCAGTTCCCTCAATCAGCGGGAGGGCAGGAACGAGCAGTACTTC
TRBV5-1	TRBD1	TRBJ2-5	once	CASSGGQGSSETQYF	TGCGCCAGCAGCGGAGGACAGGGTTCTTCGGAGACCCAGTACTTC
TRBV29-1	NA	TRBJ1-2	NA	CSVVLRTGESNYGYTF	TGCAGCGTTGTGTTGCGAACAGGAGAATCTAACTATGGCTACACCTTC
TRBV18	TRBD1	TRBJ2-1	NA	CASSGQGLGNEQFF	TGTGCCAGCTCAGGACAGGGCCTCGGCAATGAGCAGTTCTTC